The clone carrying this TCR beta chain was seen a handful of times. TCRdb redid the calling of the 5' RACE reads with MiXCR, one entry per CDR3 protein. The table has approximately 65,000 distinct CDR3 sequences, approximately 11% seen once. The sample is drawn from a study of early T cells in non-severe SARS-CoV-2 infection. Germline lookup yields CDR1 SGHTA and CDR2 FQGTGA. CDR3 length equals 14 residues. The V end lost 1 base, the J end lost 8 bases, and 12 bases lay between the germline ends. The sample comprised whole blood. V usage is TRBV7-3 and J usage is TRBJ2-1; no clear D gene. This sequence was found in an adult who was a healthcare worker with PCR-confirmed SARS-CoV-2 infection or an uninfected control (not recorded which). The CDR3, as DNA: TGTGCCAGCAGCTTAATGAGTTCGGTAGATGAGCAGTTCTTC. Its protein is CASSLMSSVDEQFF.